These 27 T cell receptor beta chains were all obtained from the same sample, sequenced in a study of T-cell reconstitution after alpha-beta-depleted transplantation in children. Unique molecular identifiers were incorporated when the TCRbeta library was constructed. One entry per CDR3 protein, called by TCRdb with MiXCR from the PCR reads. Here the sample spans tens of thousands of distinct CDR3 sequences, 9.5% to 13% being singletons. Sequences were derived from PBMCs from the stem cell graft donor, sampled from the stem cell graft. The receptors originated from a human donor who donated a stem cell graft to a child with chronic granulomatous disease.

This clonotype was detected many times. V and J are TRBV20-1 and TRBJ2-7; D may correspond to TRBD1 or TRBD2 (5 bases each). The CDR3 has 15 amino acids. Germline-derived CDR1 and CDR2 are DFQATT and SNEGSKA (reference sequence). Trimming removed 0 bases at V and 0 bases at J, with 12 bases between. The CDR3 protein is CSARERGAFSYEQYF. CDR3 DNA: TGCAGTGCTAGAGAAAGGGGAGCATTCTCCTACGAGCAGTACTTC.

This clonotype was counted many times. The V call is TRBV3-1, the J call TRBJ1-2, with unresolved D. V lost 3 bases and J 7 bases, leaving 21 bases between the germline ends. This CDR3 spans 16 amino acids. Germline assignment: CDR1 LGHDT and CDR2 YNNKEL (reference sequence). The CDR3 DNA is TGTGCCAGCAGCCATTGGGCGCTAACGCTCTATTCTGGCTACACCTTC. Its protein is CASSHWALTLYSGYTF. The full variable domain, its missing parts supplied by reference TRBV3-1 and TRBJ1-2, is DTAVSQTPKYLVTQMGNDKSIKCEQNLGHDTMYWYKQDSKKFLKIMFSYNNKELIINETVPNRFSPKSPDKAHLNLHINSLELGDSAVYFCASSHWALTLYSGYTFGSGTRLTVV.

At least ten counts were recorded for this clonotype. The CDR3 nucleotides read TGTGCCAGCAGTCCCCAGGGTTACGAGCAGTACTTC. It encodes CASSPQGYEQYF. This chain joins TRBV28 and TRBJ2-7, with D perhaps matching TRBD1 (5 bases). There are 12 residues in the CDR3. Germline assignment: CDR1 MDHEN and CDR2 SYDVKM. V lost 5 bases and J lost 4, with 9 bases in between.

This clonotype has a count of ten or more. The chain has TRBV29-1 and TRBJ2-3; D perhaps matches TRBD1 (6 bases). The length of the CDR3 is 16 residues. The germline V gene has CDR1 SQVTM and CDR2 ANQGSEA. Trimming took 4 bases from V and 2 from J, leaving 19 bases between them. In nucleotides, the CDR3 is TGCAGCGTTGGGGGGACACAAAAGGGATCCACAGATACGCAGTATTTT. Protein sequence: CSVGGTQKGSTDTQYF.

Comments on this clonotype: The junction and the germline gene differ at one end; a read error may be behind it. V and J are TRBV7-7 and TRBJ2-5; possibly TRBD1 or TRBD2 for D (6 bases each). The length of the CDR3 is 18 residues. From germline, CDR1 is SSHAT and CDR2 FNYEAQ (reference sequence). The CDR3 nucleotides are TGTGCTAGCAGCTTAGGGGGACTGGTTGTGCCCCCGGGAGAGACCCAGTACTTC. Amino acids: CASSLGGLVVPPGETQYF.

This clonotype was seen many times. The J gene is TRBJ1-2, the V gene TRBV5-1; no definite D call. The CDR3 runs to 13 residues. V lost 2 bases to trimming and J lost 4 bases, with 9 bases between them. The germline V gene has CDR1 SGHRS and CDR2 YFSETQ. CDR3 sequence: CASSLPDFYGYTF. The DNA of the CDR3 is TGCGCCAGCAGCTTACCTGACTTCTATGGCTACACCTTC.

J is TRBJ2-1 and V is TRBV7-9, with no clear D. CDR1 and CDR2 from the germline V gene are SEHNR and FQNEAQ (reference sequence). The CDR3 loop spans 16 amino acids. Trimming cost V 2 bases and J 3 bases, with 14 bases left between them. CDR3 sequence reads: CASSLRNGTGYNEQFF. The DNA for the CDR3 is TGTGCCAGCAGCTTAAGAAACGGAACGGGCTACAATGAGCAGTTCTTC.

This clonotype was counted many times. This chain's CDR3 is CASSLAPGRSQHF. Written as DNA, the CDR3 is TGTGCCAGCAGTTTAGCCCCAGGGAGGTCCCAGCATTTT. The rearrangement joins TRBV12-3 or TRBV12-4 to TRBJ1-5, with a tentative D call TRBD1 (5 bases). The CDR3 has 13 amino acids. V dropped 0 bases and J dropped 11 bases, with 11 bases sitting between them.

At least ten counts were recorded for this clonotype. The V call is TRBV6-5, the J call TRBJ2-3; no definite D call. Trimming left V 6 bases short and J 1 base short, with 11 bases between. Germline loops: CDR1 MNHEY, CDR2 SVGAGI. The CDR3 spans 14 residues. The CDR3 reads CASSRVPGTDTQYF. The CDR3 region has the DNA TGTGCCAGCAGCCGTGTTCCAGGCACAGATACGCAGTATTTT.

In this sample, this clonotype turned up many times. The chain links TRBV9 to TRBJ1-6, with D perhaps matching TRBD1 (6 bases). The CDR3 runs 16 residues. Trimming took off 0 bases at V and 7 bases at J, with 14 bases between the two ends. Germline V gene sequence: CDR1 SGDLS, CDR2 YYNGEE. This chain's CDR3 is CASSVGQGTLNSPLHF. CDR3 nucleotide sequence: TGTGCCAGCAGCGTAGGGCAGGGGACATTAAATTCACCCCTCCACTTT. The variable domain in full, completed from reference TRBV9 and TRBJ1-6, reads DSGVTQTPKHLITATGQRVTLRCSPRSGDLSVYWYQQSLDQGLQFLIQYYNGEERAKGNILERFSAQQFPDLHSELNLSSLELGDSALYFCASSVGQGTLNSPLHFGNGTRLTVT.

There are many counts of this clonotype. This chain links TRBV20-1 with TRBJ2-7; TRBD2 aligns across 9 bases. The CDR3 covers 14 residues. Germline values: CDR1 DFQATT, CDR2 SNEGSKA (reference sequence). V trimming: 6 bases; J trimming: 0 bases; junction bases outside the gene matches: 6. CDR3 bases: TGCAGTGCCCCCAGTAGCGGGAGCTCCTACGAGCAGTACTTC. Protein sequence: CSAPSSGSSYEQYF.

This clonotype has a count of ten or more. This sequence joins TRBV6-5 and TRBJ2-7; D is perhaps TRBD1 (5 bases). V was pared by 2 bases and J by 5 bases, with 10 bases between. Germline CDR1 is MNHEY and CDR2 is SVGAGI. This CDR3 is 13 amino acids long. CDR3 bases: TGTGCCAGCAGTTACGCAGGGTGGCACGAGCAGTACTTC. As protein: CASSYAGWHEQYF.

In this sample, this clonotype turned up many times. The chain employs TRBV12-3 or TRBV12-4 and TRBJ1-5; no clear D. The CDR3 spans 16 residues. V gave up 1 base and J gave up 1 base, with 11 bases separating them. CDR3 sequence reads: CASSLDRQRSNQPQHF. CDR3 nucleotides: TGTGCCAGCAGTTTAGATCGGCAGAGGAGCAATCAGCCCCAGCATTTT.

This clonotype was seen at least ten times. This sequence joins TRBV12-3 or TRBV12-4 and TRBJ1-2, with D maybe TRBD1 (6 bases). The CDR3 is 12 residues long. V gave up 9 bases and J gave up 2 bases, with 10 bases separating them. Here the CDR3 reads CASSGVNYGYTF. In DNA form, the CDR3 reads TGTGCCAGTTCAGGGGTCAACTATGGCTACACCTTC.

The sample holds many counts of this clonotype. The chain has TRBV2 and TRBJ2-1; TRBD1 agrees at 8 bases. CDR1 is SNHLY, CDR2 FYNNEI, per germline. V lost 4 bases and J lost 3; bases outside the gene matches: 8. The CDR3 is 16 amino acids. This CDR3 is CASSGLGQESYNEQFF. In nucleotides, the CDR3 is TGTGCCAGCAGTGGCCTGGGACAGGAGAGCTACAATGAGCAGTTCTTC. Looking up the rest from reference TRBV2 and TRBJ2-1 gives the full variable domain: EPEVTQTPSHQVTQMGQEVILRCVPISNHLYFYWYRQILGQKVEFLVSFYNNEISEKSEIFDDQFSVERPDGSNFTLKIRSTKLEDSAMYFCASSGLGQESYNEQFFGPGTRLTVL.

V and J are TRBV20-1 and TRBJ2-3; 7 bases align to TRBD1. This CDR3 is built from 16 residues. The germline V gene encodes CDR1 DFQATT and CDR2 SNEGSKA (reference sequence). J gave up 3 bases and V 0 bases, and 9 bases lay outside the gene matches. CDR3 bases: TGCAGTGCTAGAGATGTAGACAGGGCTTTTACAGATACGCAGTATTTT. As protein: CSARDVDRAFTDTQYF.

There are many counts of this clonotype. The V and J genes are TRBV27 and TRBJ2-5; no firm D call. The V gene's germline CDR1 is MNHEY and CDR2 SMNVEV (reference sequence). The CDR3 spans 13 residues. V was pared by 3 bases and J by 3 bases, with 8 bases between. CDR3 residues: CASSFLAEETQYF. CDR3 DNA sequence: TGTGCCAGCAGTTTCCTTGCGGAAGAGACCCAGTACTTC.

This clonotype showed up many times. This sequence joins TRBV5-1 and TRBJ2-1, with TRBD2 identical over 8 bases. The V gene end was trimmed by 4 bases and the J gene end by 5 bases; junction bases not matched to a gene: 20. From germline, CDR1 is SGHRS and CDR2 YFSETQ. The length of the CDR3 is 19 residues. CDR3 bases: TGCGCCAGCAGCCCGGACCCCCTTCGGACTAGCCCAATTCACAATGAGCAGTTCTTC. Residues: CASSPDPLRTSPIHNEQFF.

In its sample, this clonotype was seen a few times. CDR3 in amino acids: CASSLRPSGDQETQYF. The CDR3 nucleotides read TGTGCCAGCAGTTTACGTCCTAGCGGGGATCAAGAGACCCAGTACTTC. J is TRBJ2-5 and V is TRBV27, with 9 bases matching TRBD2. Germline CDR1 and CDR2: MNHEY and SMNVEV (reference sequence). There are 16 residues in the CDR3. V lost 2 bases, J lost 2 bases, and 6 bases stayed unmatched.

This clonotype was observed many times. The rearrangement uses TRBV12-3 or TRBV12-4 and TRBJ1-2; D might be TRBD1 (6 bases). The CDR3 is 11 amino acids. Trimming stripped 10 bases from V and 5 bases from J, with 11 bases between. CDR3 in amino acids: CAISGVYGYTF. CDR3 sequence (DNA): TGTGCCATTTCAGGGGTGTATGGCTACACCTTC.

The table lists this clonotype with many counts. This chain joins TRBV29-1 and TRBJ2-7; 7 nucleotides agree with TRBD2. J lost 0 bases, V lost 4 bases, and 3 bases had no gene match. The CDR3 contains 13 residues. Germline V CDR1 and CDR2: SQVTM, ANQGSEA. The CDR3, as DNA: TGCAGCGTTGCCGGGACTACCTCCTACGAGCAGTACTTC. Its translation is CSVAGTTSYEQYF.

This clonotype has a count of ten or more. CDR3 DNA sequence: TGTGCCAGCAGCCTTGGACAGCCCAATCAGCCCCAGCATTTT. This translates into CASSLGQPNQPQHF. This chain links TRBV7-8 with TRBJ1-5, with D possibly being TRBD1 (6 bases). The germline V and J ends were trimmed by 5 bases and 3 bases, with 11 bases remaining between them. Germline values: CDR1 SGHVS, CDR2 FQNEAQ. This CDR3 contains 14 residues.

This clonotype appeared many times. The chain recombines TRBV5-1 with TRBJ1-2; D is unresolved. The V gene's germline CDR1 is SGHRS and CDR2 YFSETQ. With 5 bases removed from V and 5 bases from J, the gap between germline ends came to 16 bases. The CDR3 runs 14 residues. CDR3 in amino acids: CASRSDQSSYGYTF. The CDR3 DNA reads as TGCGCCAGCAGGAGCGACCAGAGTTCATATGGCTACACCTTC.

This clonotype is categorized as medium-sized. V and J are TRBV7-9 and TRBJ1-6, with TRBD1 as a possible D gene (6 bases). This CDR3 has 17 amino acids. Looked up from germline, CDR1 is SEHNR and CDR2 is FQNEAQ (reference sequence). Trimming removed 5 bases at V and 11 bases at J, with 25 bases between. This CDR3 reads CASSIQDFSGVRTPLHF. The CDR3 DNA sequence: TGTGCCAGCAGCATACAAGACTTCTCAGGGGTTCGGACACCCCTCCACTTT.

This clonotype was seen many times. The CDR3 sequence: CASSLSLLGAPSYNEQFF. Written as DNA, the CDR3 is TGTGCCAGCAGCCTATCGCTCTTGGGGGCTCCTTCCTACAATGAGCAGTTCTTC. The chain couples TRBV7-2 to TRBJ2-1; D may be TRBD1 (6 bases). Trimming left V 5 bases short and J 1 base short, with 21 bases between. Per the germline V gene, CDR1 is SGHTA and CDR2 is FQGNSA. CDR3 length equals 18 residues.

Many counts were recorded for this clonotype. The chain has TRBV7-9 and TRBJ2-1; 7 bases are a match to TRBD1. CDR3 length equals 15 residues. Losses at the gene ends were 5 bases for V and 2 bases for J; bases not matched to a gene: 6. The germline CDR1 and CDR2 sequences are SEHNR and FQNEAQ (reference sequence). The CDR3 here is CASSPGTATYNEQFF. The CDR3 DNA reads TGTGCCAGCAGCCCAGGGACAGCAACCTACAATGAGCAGTTCTTC.

Ten or more counts support this clonotype. The V gene is TRBV5-1, the J gene TRBJ2-7, with a tentative D call TRBD1 (6 bases). Germline V gene data show CDR1 as SGHRS and CDR2 as YFSETQ. Between the trimmed V and J ends, which lost 1 base and 2 bases, there was a span of 16 bases. This CDR3 comprises 16 residues. In DNA, the CDR3 is TGCGCCAGCAGCTTGATGAGAGGACAGTCGGCCTACGAGCAGTACTTC. Encoded protein: CASSLMRGQSAYEQYF.